This T cell receptor (beta chain) is drawn from a study of PD-L1 blockade in urothelial cancer. Turning to the study itself: About nine tenths of the roughly 30 patients were men whose urothelial cancer was bladder-origin. The median T cell count in blood samples was over 140,000.

This CDR3 spans 12 amino acids. V was shortened by 2 bases and J by 3 bases, with 8 bases between the two germline ends. The germline V gene has CDR1 GTSNPN and CDR2 SVGIG (reference sequence). Clones were read by immunoSEQ multiplex PCR, and TCRdb kept only the in-frame ones, dropping some. The table records about 38,000 clones, around four fifths of them present only once. Patients suffered from locally advanced or metastatic urothelial carcinoma. The rearrangement joins TRBV30 to TRBJ2-7; no clear D gene. The sample in question was PBMCs, obtained around atezolizumab (anti-PD-L1) treatment. This TCR came from a man in his fifties or sixties with urothelial cancer. CDR3: CAWSKTHYEQYF. For the CDR3, the DNA is TGTGCCTGGAGTAAGACACACTACGAGCAGTACTTC.